The rows below give T cell receptor beta chains drawn from one sample of a study of T cell changes during pregnancy in multiple sclerosis. TCRdb's copy holds only in-frame clones and misses some; the assay was immunoSEQ multiplex PCR. Found here are around 51,000 clones, roughly 92% of them singletons; the top ten hold 0.55% to 0.75%. Sample: CD4+ T cells from peripheral blood mononuclear cells, taken in the second trimester of pregnancy. These receptors all stem from a female donor with multiple sclerosis, enrolled in a pregnancy study. CDR3s include the opening cysteine and the closing phenylalanine or tryptophan. A D gene is named only where the DNA matches it firmly. Not all rows give a size; the values are once, few, many and, for expanded clones, a class.

TRBJ1-3,NA,TRBV7-2,NA,CASSSERNTIYF,TGTGCCAGCAGCTCCGAGAGAAACACCATATATTTT
TRBJ1-4,once,TRBV7-2,NA,CASSSNREIFEKLFF,TGTGCCAGCAGCTCTAACAGGGAAATATTTGAAAAACTGTTTTTT
TRBJ2-5,NA,TRBV14,TRBD2,CASSQASGGLQETQYF,TGTGCCAGCAGCCAAGCTAGCGGGGGACTTCAAGAGACCCAGTACTTC
TRBJ2-5,few,TRBV7-7,NA,CASSLNALGETQYF,TGTGCCAGCAGCTTAAACGCACTAGGAGAGACCCAGTACTTC
TRBJ2-7,NA,TRBV5-1,TRBD1,CASSSETGAYEQYF,TGCGCCAGCAGCTCGGAGACAGGGGCCTACGAGCAGTACTTC
TRBJ2-5,NA,TRBV10-3,NA,CAISDRPPETQYF,TGTGCCATCAGTGACAGGCCCCCTGAGACCCAGTACTTC
TRBJ1-1,NA,TRBV7-2,NA,CASSLGPRAFF,TGTGCCAGCAGCTTAGGTCCCAGAGCTTTCTTT
TRBJ1-1,NA,TRBV5-5,TRBD1,CASSLGGTGGWTEAFF,TGTGCCAGCAGCTTGGGGGGGACAGGGGGCTGGACTGAAGCTTTCTTT
TRBJ2-5,NA,TRBV11-2,NA,CASSLVFARGGAQYF,TGTGCCAGCAGCTTAGTATTCGCTCGGGGAGGAGCCCAGTACTTC
TRBJ1-5,NA,TRBV7-9,NA,CASSPVGGEWQPQHF,TGTGCCAGCAGCCCCGTTGGGGGGGAATGGCAGCCCCAGCATTTT
TRBJ2-7,NA,TRBV10-3,TRBD1,CAISDGTGAYEQYF,TGTGCCATCAGTGACGGGACAGGGGCTTACGAGCAGTACTTC
TRBJ2-7,NA,TRBV11-2,NA,CASSAQQLQGWGSYEQYF,TGTGCCAGCAGCGCCCAACAGCTGCAGGGGTGGGGATCCTACGAGCAGTACTTC
TRBJ2-1,NA,TRBV7-3,NA,CASSFSGAYNEQFF,TGTGCCAGCAGCTTCTCAGGGGCGTACAATGAGCAGTTCTTC
TRBJ1-2,NA,TRBV19,TRBD1,CASSPDRARGYTF,TGTGCCAGTAGCCCGGACAGGGCGAGGGGCTACACCTTC
TRBJ1-6,many,TRBV4-1,NA,CASSQTDMGLSKSPLHF,TGCGCCAGCAGCCAGACAGACATGGGGCTCAGTAAATCACCCCTCCACTTT
TRBJ1-2,NA,TRBV7-9,TRBD1,CASTRTGVSYGYTF,TGTGCCAGCACGCGGACAGGGGTGTCCTATGGCTACACCTTC
TRBJ1-3,NA,TRBV5-4,NA,CASSSGDLSSGNTIYF,TGTGCCAGCAGCTCGGGGGACCTATCCTCTGGAAACACCATATATTTT
TRBJ1-2,NA,TRBV7-2,NA,CASSLEPDYGYTF,TGTGCCAGCAGCTTAGAGCCGGACTATGGCTACACCTTC
TRBJ1-5,NA,TRBV5-6,NA,CASSQGRGNQPQHF,TGTGCCAGCAGCCAGGGGCGAGGCAATCAGCCCCAGCATTTT
TRBJ2-1,NA,TRBV6-6,TRBD2,CASRSLAGAYNEQFF,TGTGCCAGCAGGTCCTTAGCGGGGGCCTACAATGAGCAGTTCTTC
TRBJ2-5,NA,TRBV5-4,TRBD2,CASSPSGGAGETQYF,TGTGCCAGCAGCCCCAGCGGGGGGGCCGGGGAGACCCAGTACTTC
TRBJ2-3,NA,TRBV19,NA,CASSLRQETDTQYF,TGTGCCAGTAGTCTCCGACAAGAAACAGATACGCAGTATTTT
TRBJ2-6,NA,TRBV4-1,TRBD1,CASSLHGQGALGANVLTF,TGCGCCAGCAGCCTTCACGGACAGGGGGCGCTAGGGGCCAACGTCCTGACTTTC
TRBJ2-2,NA,TRBV2,TRBD2,CASSPPGLAPGELFF,TGTGCCAGCAGTCCACCGGGACTAGCCCCCGGGGAGCTGTTTTTT
TRBJ2-5,NA,TRBV5-1,NA,CASSRTEQTFHQETQYF,TGCGCCAGCAGCCGGACAGAGCAGACCTTCCACCAAGAGACCCAGTACTTC
TRBJ2-7,NA,TRBV6-5,NA,CASSYSGRTYEQYF,TGTGCCAGCAGTTACTCGGGCCGAACCTACGAGCAGTACTTC
TRBJ2-3,NA,TRBV2,NA,CASSEEPTRTQYF,TGTGCCAGCAGTGAAGAGCCTACGAGAACGCAGTATTTT
TRBJ1-1,NA,TRBV19,NA,CASTGHSNTEAFF,TGTGCCAGTACGGGACACTCTAACACTGAAGCTTTCTTT
TRBJ1-5,NA,TRBV19,NA,CASAEGEPQHF,TGTGCCAGTGCAGAAGGGGAGCCCCAGCATTTT
TRBJ2-7,once,TRBV6-5,NA,CASSLQDSYEQYF,TGTGCCAGCAGTCTCCAGGACAGCTACGAGCAGTACTTC
TRBJ2-3,NA,TRBV4-3,TRBD2,CASSEGSAGGTITDTQYF,TGCGCCAGCAGCGAGGGGAGTGCGGGGGGGACCATCACAGATACGCAGTATTTT
TRBJ2-1,NA,TRBV4-3,NA,CASSLQLDNEQFF,TGCGCCAGCAGCCTTCAACTTGACAATGAGCAGTTCTTC
TRBJ2-4,NA,TRBV6-1,NA,CASSESAGRGTKNIQYF,TGTGCCAGCAGTGAAAGTGCGGGGCGAGGTACCAAAAACATTCAGTACTTC
TRBJ2-1,NA,TRBV9,NA,CASSPSNLEQFF,TGTGCCAGCAGCCCCTCGAACCTAGAGCAGTTCTTC
TRBJ1-2,NA,TRBV7-3,NA,CASSAAGSNGYGYTF,TGTGCCAGCAGCGCCGCAGGGTCGAATGGCTATGGCTACACCTTC
TRBJ1-1,NA,TRBV7-6,NA,CASSLQQGFVGEAFF,TGTGCCAGCAGCTTACAACAGGGATTCGTAGGGGAAGCTTTCTTT
TRBJ2-7,NA,TRBV7-2,TRBD2,CASSLRSSGGDEQYF,TGTGCCAGCAGCTTACGATCTAGCGGGGGGGACGAGCAGTACTTC
TRBJ2-3,NA,TRBV7-2,TRBD1,CASSSHQPRTGDTQYF,TGTGCCAGCAGCTCCCACCAGCCCCGGACAGGAGATACGCAGTATTTT
TRBJ1-1,NA,TRBV18,NA,CASSPGPETAFF,TGTGCCAGCTCACCGGGGCCCGAGACGGCTTTCTTT
TRBJ2-1,NA,TRBV9,NA,CASSVGVGASYNEQFF,TGTGCCAGCAGCGTAGGAGTGGGGGCGTCCTACAATGAGCAGTTCTTC
TRBJ1-6,NA,TRBV2,TRBD1,CASTGGNSPLHF,TGTGCCAGCACAGGGGGCAATTCACCCCTCCACTTT